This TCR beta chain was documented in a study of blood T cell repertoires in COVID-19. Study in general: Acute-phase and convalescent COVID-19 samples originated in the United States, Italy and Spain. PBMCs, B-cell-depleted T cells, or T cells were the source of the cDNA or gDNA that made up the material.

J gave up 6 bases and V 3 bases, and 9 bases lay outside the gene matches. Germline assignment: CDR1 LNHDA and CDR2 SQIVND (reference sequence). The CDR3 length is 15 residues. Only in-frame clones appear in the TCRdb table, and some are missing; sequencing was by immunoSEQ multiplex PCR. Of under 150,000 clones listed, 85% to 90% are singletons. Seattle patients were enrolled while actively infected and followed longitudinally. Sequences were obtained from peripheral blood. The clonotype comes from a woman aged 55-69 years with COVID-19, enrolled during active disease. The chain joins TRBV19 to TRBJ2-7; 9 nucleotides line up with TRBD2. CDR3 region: CASSMRWGTSLEQYF. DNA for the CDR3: TGTGCCAGTAGTATGCGTTGGGGGACTAGCCTCGAGCAGTACTTC.